This T cell receptor beta chain comes out of a study of OX40 agonist ivuxolimab in advanced cancers. Turning to the study itself: As their treatment, patients were administered ivuxolimab, an agonistic anti-OX40 (CD134) antibody. Every patient in dose escalation had hepatocellular carcinoma, melanoma, renal cell or head and neck cancer.

Data came from immunoSEQ multiplex PCR; TCRdb stores just in-frame clones and leaves some out. The data show about 35,000 clones, roughly 80% seen once. A note on this clone: As yet, its antigen is unknown.

The CDR3 contains 13 residues. V was cut by 8 bases and J by 1 base, with 12 bases left in between. Per germline, CDR1 SGHRS and CDR2 YFSETQ. Points from the study as a whole: With doses of 0.1-3.0 mg/kg, partial responders showed among the lowest clonal expansion. At doses 0.1 to 3.0 mg/kg, CD4+ and CD8+ clones expanded.

Sequenced here: CD4+ or CD8+ T cells sorted from blood, sampled in a trial of the OX40 agonist ivuxolimab. This TCR was sampled from an adult with an advanced solid tumor such as melanoma, head and neck, liver or kidney cancer. This rearrangement joins TRBV5-1 to TRBJ2-5; unclear D gene. CDR3 region: CASARVVQETQYF. The CDR3 DNA reads TGCGCCAGTGCTAGGGTAGTCCAAGAGACCCAGTACTTC.